The TCR beta chain under discussion was sequenced for a study of cytomegalovirus exposure and HLA in healthy donors. Method: immunoSEQ multiplex PCR; TCRdb's copy keeps in-frame clones and lacks some. This sample yields roughly 100,000 clones, of which about 95% are seen a single time; roughly 0.89% belongs to the top ten. Germline assignment: CDR1 SGHAT and CDR2 FQNNGV. The CDR3 loop spans 14 amino acids. Trimming removed 1 base from V and 5 bases from J, with 11 bases in between. Specimen: PBMCs. This chain uses TRBV11-2 with TRBJ1-1; maybe TRBD1 (5 bases). The TCR sequence derives from a woman aged 18-29 years in good health and CMV-seronegative. The CDR3 is CASSLVRGGTEAFF. The CDR3 DNA follows: TGTGCCAGCAGCTTAGTTAGGGGCGGTACTGAAGCTTTCTTT.